This TCR beta chain stems from a study of identical twins. The V end lost 5 bases, the J end lost 0 bases, and 11 bases lay between the germline ends. CDR3 size: 16 residues. CDR1 and CDR2 (germline): SEHNR, FQNEAQ (reference sequence). General study results and limits: When twins shared out-of-frame alpha sequences, those sequences had excess low generation probability.

This clonotype was seen a handful of times. What it binds is not known. TCRdb passed the 5' RACE reads through MiXCR, listing each CDR3 protein once. The sample has fewer than 900,000 distinct CDR3 sequences, 15% to 20% seen once. These data were likewise used in another study, on T cells expressing NK-cell markers. Per that paper: It was sorted CD3+CD56+NKG2C+, CD3+CD56+NKG2C- and CD3+CD56-NKG2C+ T cells that supplied the TCR beta repertoires. Dominant NKG2C+ clonotypes made up about 1.0-8% of CD8+ T cells in six donors. These clonotypes, the leaders elsewhere, also led the CD3+CD56-NKG2C+ fraction in a few donors.

The sample consisted of PBMCs. This TCR was sampled from a woman between 18 and 29 years old in good health. V gene TRBV7-9 combines with J gene TRBJ1-6; no clear D. The CDR3 is CASSLYLGSYNSPLHF. DNA of the CDR3: TGTGCCAGCAGCCTCTACTTGGGCTCCTATAATTCACCCCTCCACTTT.